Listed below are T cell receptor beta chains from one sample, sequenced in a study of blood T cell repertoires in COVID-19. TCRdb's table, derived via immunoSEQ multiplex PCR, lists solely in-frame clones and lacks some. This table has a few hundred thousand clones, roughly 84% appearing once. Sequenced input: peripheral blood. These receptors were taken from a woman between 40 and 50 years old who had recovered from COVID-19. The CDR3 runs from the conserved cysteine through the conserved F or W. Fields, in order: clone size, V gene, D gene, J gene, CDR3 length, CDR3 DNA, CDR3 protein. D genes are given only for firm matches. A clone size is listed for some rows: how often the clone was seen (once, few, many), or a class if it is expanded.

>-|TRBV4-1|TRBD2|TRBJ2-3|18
TGCGCCAGCAGCCAAGGGTTGTCCCTAGCGGGGGGCACAGATACGCAGTATTTT
CASSQGLSLAGGTDTQYF
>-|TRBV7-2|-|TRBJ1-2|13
TGTGCCAGCAGCTTAGATGGGGCGTCGCGCTACACCTTC
CASSLDGASRYTF
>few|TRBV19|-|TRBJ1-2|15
TGTGCCAGTAGTCTGCACGGACAGATTAACTATGGCTACACCTTC
CASSLHGQINYGYTF
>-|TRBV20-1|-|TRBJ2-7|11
TGCAGCCTGGGGCTAGTTCACGAGCAGTACTTC
CSLGLVHEQYF
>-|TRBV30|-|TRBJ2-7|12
TGTGCCTGGAGTAGGGGGAATTACGAGCAGTACTTC
CAWSRGNYEQYF
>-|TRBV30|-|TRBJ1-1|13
TGTGCCTGGAGCCGACAACTGGACACTGAAGCTTTCTTT
CAWSRQLDTEAFF
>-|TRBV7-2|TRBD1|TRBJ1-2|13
TGTGCCAGCAGCTATAACAGGGGAGATGGCTACACCTTC
CASSYNRGDGYTF
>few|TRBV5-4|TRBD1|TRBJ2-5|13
TGTGCCAGCAGCTTACAGGGGGGAGAGACCCAGTACTTC
CASSLQGGETQYF
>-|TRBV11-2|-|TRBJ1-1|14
TGTGCCAGCAGCTCGTGGACAGAAAACACTGAAGCTTTCTTT
CASSSWTENTEAFF
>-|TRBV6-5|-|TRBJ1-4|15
TGTGCCAGCAGTTACTCGAGACAGACCGATGAAAAACTGTTTTTT
CASSYSRQTDEKLFF
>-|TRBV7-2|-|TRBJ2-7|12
TGTGCCAGCAGCTTAAAGGCGGGGGAGCAGTACTTC
CASSLKAGEQYF
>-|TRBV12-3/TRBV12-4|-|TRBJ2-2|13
TGTGCCAGCAGTCCCCGGGTCTTCGGGGAGCTGTTTTTT
CASSPRVFGELFF
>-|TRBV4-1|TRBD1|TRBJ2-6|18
TGCGCCAGCAGCCACCCGGGACAGGGGGCTTTTGGGGCCAACGTCCTGACTTTC
CASSHPGQGAFGANVLTF
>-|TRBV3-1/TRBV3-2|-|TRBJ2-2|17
TGTGCCAGCAGCCAAGATTATGGACTAAAGTTCACCGGGGAGCTGTTTTTT
CASSQDYGLKFTGELFF
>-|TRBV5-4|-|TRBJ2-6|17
TGTGCCAGCAGCTTCCGCACCCGGAGCTCTGGGGCCAACGTCCTGACTTTC
CASSFRTRSSGANVLTF
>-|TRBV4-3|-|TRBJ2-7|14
TGCGCCAGCAGCCAAGATCTAGGGGGCTACGAGCAGTACTTC
CASSQDLGGYEQYF
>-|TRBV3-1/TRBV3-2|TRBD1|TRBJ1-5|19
TGTGCCAGCATCCAAAGGCCACACAACAGGGGCCCCCTCCCTCAGCCCCAGCATTTT
CASIQRPHNRGPLPQPQHF
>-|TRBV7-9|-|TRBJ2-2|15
TGTGCCAGCAGCTCCAGAGAAACTATCACCGGGGAGCTGTTTTTT
CASSSRETITGELFF
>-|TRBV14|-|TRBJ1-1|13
TGTGCCAGCAGCGTCCTAGGCCGCACTGAAGCTTTCTTT
CASSVLGRTEAFF
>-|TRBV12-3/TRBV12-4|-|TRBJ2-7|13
TGTGCCAGCAGTTTACAGGGCTCCTACGAGCAGTACTTC
CASSLQGSYEQYF
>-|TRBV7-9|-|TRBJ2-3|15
TGTGCCAGCAGTACCGCTAGCGTTGGCACAGATACGCAGTATTTT
CASSTASVGTDTQYF
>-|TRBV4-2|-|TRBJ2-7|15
TGTGCCAGCAGCCAGACTGACAGCCTCTCCTACGAGCAGTACTTC
CASSQTDSLSYEQYF
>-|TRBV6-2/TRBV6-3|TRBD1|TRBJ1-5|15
TGTGCCAGCAGTTATTTAGGACAGGAACATCAGCCCCAGCATTTT
CASSYLGQEHQPQHF
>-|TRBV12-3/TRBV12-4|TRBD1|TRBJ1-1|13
TGTGCCAGCAGGACAGGGATCTATACTGAAGCTTTCTTT
CASRTGIYTEAFF